This T cell receptor (beta chain) was sequenced for a study of blood T cell repertoires in COVID-19. Study as a whole: Collection of acute and convalescent COVID-19 samples took place in the United States, Italy and Spain. The analysed material was cDNA or gDNA that came from T cells, B-cell-depleted T cells, or PBMCs.

CDR1 is MDHEN and CDR2 is SYDVKM in the germline V gene. The V gene end was trimmed by 7 bases and the J gene end by 3 bases; junction bases not matched to a gene: 10. There are 15 residues in the CDR3. The authors' processing: It was from reference gene primer amplification that nucleated cell counts were estimated. The protocol was immunoSEQ multiplex PCR, while the TCRdb copy is restricted to in-frame clones and leaves out a portion. V and J calls and clone size come straight from that table; D and trimming were deduced from the DNA. Among 40,000 to 55,000 clones listed, approximately 81% were seen once.

What was sequenced was peripheral blood. The clonotype comes from a woman aged 70-85 years with acute or convalescent COVID-19. The rearrangement uses TRBV28 and TRBJ2-7; 9 bases agree with TRBD2. CDR3 bases: TGTGCCAGCATCTCCCGGGGTAGCGGGGGCTACGAGCAGTACTTC. Its protein product is CASISRGSGGYEQYF.